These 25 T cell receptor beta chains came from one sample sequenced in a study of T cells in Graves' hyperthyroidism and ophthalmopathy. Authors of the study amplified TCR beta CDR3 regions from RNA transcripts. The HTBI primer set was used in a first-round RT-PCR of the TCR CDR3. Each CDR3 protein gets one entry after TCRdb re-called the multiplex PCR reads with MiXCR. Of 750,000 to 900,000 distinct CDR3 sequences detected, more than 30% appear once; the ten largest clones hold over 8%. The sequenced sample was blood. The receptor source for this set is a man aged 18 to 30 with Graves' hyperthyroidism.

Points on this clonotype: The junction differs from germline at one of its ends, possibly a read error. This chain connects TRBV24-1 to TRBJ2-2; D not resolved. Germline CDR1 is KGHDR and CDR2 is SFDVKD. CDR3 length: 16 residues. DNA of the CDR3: TGTGCCACCAGTGTCAGCGCCCGAGCGAACACCAGGGAGCTGTTTTTT. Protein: CATSVSARANTRELFF.

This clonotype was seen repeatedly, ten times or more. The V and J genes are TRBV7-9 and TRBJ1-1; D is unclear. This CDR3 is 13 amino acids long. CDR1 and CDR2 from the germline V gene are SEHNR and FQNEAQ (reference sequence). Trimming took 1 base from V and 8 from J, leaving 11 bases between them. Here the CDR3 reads CASSLVRLGEAFF. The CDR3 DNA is TGTGCCAGCAGCTTAGTGCGGTTAGGAGAAGCTTTCTTT.

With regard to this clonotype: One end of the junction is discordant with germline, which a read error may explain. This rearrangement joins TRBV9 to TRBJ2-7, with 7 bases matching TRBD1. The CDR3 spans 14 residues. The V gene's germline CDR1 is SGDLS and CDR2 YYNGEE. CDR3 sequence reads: CASGVAGTAREQYF. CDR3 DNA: TGTGCCAGCGGCGTAGCTGGGACAGCGCGGGAGCAGTACTTC.

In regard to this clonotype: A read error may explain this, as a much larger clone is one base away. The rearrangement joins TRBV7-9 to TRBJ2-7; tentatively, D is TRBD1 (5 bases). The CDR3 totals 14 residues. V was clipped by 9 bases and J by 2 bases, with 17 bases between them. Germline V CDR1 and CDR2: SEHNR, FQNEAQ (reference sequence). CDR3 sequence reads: CASTLGAPAYEQYF. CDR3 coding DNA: TGTGCCAGTACATTAGGGGCGCCAGCCTACGAGCAGTACTTC.

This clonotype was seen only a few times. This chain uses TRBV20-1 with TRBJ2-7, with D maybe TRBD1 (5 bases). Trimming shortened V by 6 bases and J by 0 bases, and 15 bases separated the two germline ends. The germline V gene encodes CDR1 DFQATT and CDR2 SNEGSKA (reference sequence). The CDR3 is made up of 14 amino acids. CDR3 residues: CSAHAQVSSYEQYF. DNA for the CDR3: TGCAGTGCCCACGCACAGGTCAGCTCCTACGAGCAGTACTTC.

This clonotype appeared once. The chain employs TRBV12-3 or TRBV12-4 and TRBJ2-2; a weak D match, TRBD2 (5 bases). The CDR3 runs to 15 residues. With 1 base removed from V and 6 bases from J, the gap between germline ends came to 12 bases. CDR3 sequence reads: CASSLVGVGPGELFF. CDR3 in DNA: TGTGCCAGCAGTTTAGTCGGGGTGGGCCCCGGGGAGCTGTTTTTT.

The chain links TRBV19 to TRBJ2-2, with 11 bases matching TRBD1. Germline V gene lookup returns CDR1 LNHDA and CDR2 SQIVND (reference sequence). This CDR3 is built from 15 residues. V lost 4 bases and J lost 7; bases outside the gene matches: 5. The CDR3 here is CASSTGTGGNGELFF. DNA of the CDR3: TGTGCCAGTAGTACCGGGACAGGGGGTAACGGGGAGCTGTTTTTT.

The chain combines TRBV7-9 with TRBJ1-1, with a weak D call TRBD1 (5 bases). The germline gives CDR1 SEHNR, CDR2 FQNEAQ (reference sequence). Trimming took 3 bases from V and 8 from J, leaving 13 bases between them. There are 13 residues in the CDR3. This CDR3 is CASSFRDPTEAFF. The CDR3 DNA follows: TGTGCCAGCAGCTTTCGGGACCCAACAGAAGCTTTCTTT.

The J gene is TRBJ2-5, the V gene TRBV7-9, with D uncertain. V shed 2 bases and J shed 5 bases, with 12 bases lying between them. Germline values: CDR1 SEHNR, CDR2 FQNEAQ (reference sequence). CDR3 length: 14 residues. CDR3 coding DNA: TGTGCCAGCAGCTTAAGAGCAGATGGGGAGACCCAGTACTTC. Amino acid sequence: CASSLRADGETQYF.

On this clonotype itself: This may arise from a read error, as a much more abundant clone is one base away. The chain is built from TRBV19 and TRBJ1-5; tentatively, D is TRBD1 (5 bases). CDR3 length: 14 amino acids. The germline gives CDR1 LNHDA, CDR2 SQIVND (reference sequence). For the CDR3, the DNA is TGTGCCAGTAGTCTCCGGGACTACGATCAGCCCCGGCATTTT. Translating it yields CASSLRDYDQPRHF.

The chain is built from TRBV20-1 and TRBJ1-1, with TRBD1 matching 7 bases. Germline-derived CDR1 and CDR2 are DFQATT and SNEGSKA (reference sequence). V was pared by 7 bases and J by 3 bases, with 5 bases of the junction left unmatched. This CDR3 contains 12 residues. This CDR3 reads CSGVGGHTEAFF. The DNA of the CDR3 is TGCAGTGGGGTAGGGGGCCACACTGAAGCTTTCTTT.

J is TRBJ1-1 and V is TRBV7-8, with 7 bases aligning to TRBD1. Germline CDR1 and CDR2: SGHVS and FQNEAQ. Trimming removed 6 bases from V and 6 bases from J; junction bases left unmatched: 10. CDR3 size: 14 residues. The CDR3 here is CASSATGEVPEAFF. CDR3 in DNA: TGTGCCAGCAGTGCCACAGGGGAGGTACCTGAAGCTTTCTTT.

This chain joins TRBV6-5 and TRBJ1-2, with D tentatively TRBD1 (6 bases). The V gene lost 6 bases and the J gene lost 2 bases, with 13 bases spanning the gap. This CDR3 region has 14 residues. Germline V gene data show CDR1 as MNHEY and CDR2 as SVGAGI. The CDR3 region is CASSRDMGNYGYTF. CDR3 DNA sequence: TGTGCCAGCAGCCGGGACATGGGGAACTATGGCTACACCTTC.

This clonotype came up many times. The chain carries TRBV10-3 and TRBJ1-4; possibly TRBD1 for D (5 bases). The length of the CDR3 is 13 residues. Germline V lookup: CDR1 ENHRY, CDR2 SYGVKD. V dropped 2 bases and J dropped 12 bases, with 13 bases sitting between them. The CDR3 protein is CAISEEVGTQLFF. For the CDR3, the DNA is TGTGCCATCAGTGAGGAGGTCGGGACTCAACTGTTTTTT.

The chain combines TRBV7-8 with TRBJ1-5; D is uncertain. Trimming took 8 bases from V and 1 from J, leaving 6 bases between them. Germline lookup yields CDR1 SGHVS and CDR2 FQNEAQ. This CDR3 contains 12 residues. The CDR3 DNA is TGTGCCAGCTTTGGGAGCAATCAGCCCCAGCATTTT. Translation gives CASFGSNQPQHF.

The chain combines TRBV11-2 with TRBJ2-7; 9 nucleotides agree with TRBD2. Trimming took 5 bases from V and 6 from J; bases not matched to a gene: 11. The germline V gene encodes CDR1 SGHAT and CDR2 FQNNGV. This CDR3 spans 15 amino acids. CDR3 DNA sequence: TGTGCCAGCAGCCTGGGACTAGCTGGGCTGGTCGAGCAGTACTTC. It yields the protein CASSLGLAGLVEQYF.

The CDR3: CARASETQYF. In DNA, the CDR3 is TGTGCCAGGGCGTCAGAGACCCAGTACTTC. This sequence joins TRBV25-1 and TRBJ2-5; D is undetermined. Trimming took off 9 bases at V and 4 bases at J, with 6 bases between the two ends. There are 10 residues in the CDR3. CDR1 MGHDK and CDR2 SYGVNS come from the germline V gene.

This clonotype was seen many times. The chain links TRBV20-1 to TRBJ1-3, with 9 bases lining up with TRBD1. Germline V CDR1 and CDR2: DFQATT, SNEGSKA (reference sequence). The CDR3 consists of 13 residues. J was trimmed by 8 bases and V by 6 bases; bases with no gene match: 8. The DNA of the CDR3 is TGCAGTGCGTCCGGGAGACAGGGGGACACCATATATTTT. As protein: CSASGRQGDTIYF.

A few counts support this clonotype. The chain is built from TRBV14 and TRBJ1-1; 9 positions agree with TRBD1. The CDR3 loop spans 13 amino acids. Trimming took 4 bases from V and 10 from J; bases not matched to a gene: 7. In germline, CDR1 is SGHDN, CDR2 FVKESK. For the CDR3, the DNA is TGTGCCAGCAGCCGCGCCGGACAGGGGAGAGCTTTCTTT. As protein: CASSRAGQGRAFF.

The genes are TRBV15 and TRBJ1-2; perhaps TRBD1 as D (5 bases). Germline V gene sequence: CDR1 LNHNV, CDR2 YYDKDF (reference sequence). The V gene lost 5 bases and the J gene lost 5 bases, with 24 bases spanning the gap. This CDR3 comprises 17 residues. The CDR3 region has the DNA TGTGCCACCAGCCCTCCGTCCCCAGCAGGGTCGGGTTATGGCTACACCTTC. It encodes CATSPPSPAGSGYGYTF.

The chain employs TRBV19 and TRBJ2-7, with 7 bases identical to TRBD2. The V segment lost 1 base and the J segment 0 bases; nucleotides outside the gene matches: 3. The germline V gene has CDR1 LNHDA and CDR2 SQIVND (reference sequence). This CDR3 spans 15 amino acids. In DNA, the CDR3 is TGTGCCAGTAGTATAGCGGGGGGTTTCTCCTACGAGCAGTACTTC. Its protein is CASSIAGGFSYEQYF.

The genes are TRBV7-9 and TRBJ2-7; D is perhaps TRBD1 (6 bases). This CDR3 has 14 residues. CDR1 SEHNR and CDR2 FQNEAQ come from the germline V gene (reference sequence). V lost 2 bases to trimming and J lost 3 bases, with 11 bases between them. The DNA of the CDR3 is TGTGCCAGCAGCTTACAGGGGTTGGACTACGAGCAGTACTTC. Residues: CASSLQGLDYEQYF. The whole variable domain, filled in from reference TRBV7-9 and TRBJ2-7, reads DTGVSQNPRHKITKRGQNVTFRCDPISEHNRLYWYRQTLGQGPEFLTYFQNEAQLEKSRLLSDRFSAERPKGSFSTLEIQRTEQGDSAMYLCASSLQGLDYEQYFGPGTRLTVT.

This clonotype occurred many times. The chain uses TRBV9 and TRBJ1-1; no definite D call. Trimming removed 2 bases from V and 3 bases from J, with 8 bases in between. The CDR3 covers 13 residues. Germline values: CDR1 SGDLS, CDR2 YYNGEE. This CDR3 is CASSVEDDTEAFF. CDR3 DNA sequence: TGTGCCAGCAGCGTTGAGGACGACACTGAAGCTTTCTTT.

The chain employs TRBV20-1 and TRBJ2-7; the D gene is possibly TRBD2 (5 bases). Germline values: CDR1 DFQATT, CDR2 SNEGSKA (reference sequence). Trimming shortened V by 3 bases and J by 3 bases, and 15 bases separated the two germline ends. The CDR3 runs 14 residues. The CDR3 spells CSASRTGGGYEQYF. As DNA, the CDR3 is TGCAGTGCTAGCCGGACTGGCGGAGGCTACGAGCAGTACTTC.

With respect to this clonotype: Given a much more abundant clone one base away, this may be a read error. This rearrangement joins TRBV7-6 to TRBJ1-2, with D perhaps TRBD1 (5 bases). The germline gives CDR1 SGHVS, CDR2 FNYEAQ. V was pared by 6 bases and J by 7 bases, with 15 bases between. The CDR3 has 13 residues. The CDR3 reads CASRGLTPSGYTF. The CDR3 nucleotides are TGTGCCAGCAGGGGACTAACCCCGTCTGGCTACACCTTC.